The 27 T cell receptor beta chains in this list originate from one sample, sequenced in a study of T cell repertoires in ileal Crohn's disease (dated by TCRdb to between 2018 and 2020). This sample's time point label indicates: inflamed ileum from the surgical specimen. The library came from the immunoSEQ multiplex PCR assay. TCRdb mirrors the immuneACCESS table, restricted to in-frame sequences. Some clones are absent from its copies; in checked studies, under half trace to an unresolved V gene, and the reason for the others is unknown. The sample table holds 15,000 to 20,000 clones, of which about 78% were seen once. Clones ranked in the top ten supply 4% to 4.5% of the sample. The specimen sequenced was ileal tissue. Receptors were obtained from an adult with Crohn's disease.

V gene TRBV5-4 combines with J gene TRBJ1-2; 8 bases fit TRBD1. Germline V lookup: CDR1 SGHNT, CDR2 YYREEE (reference sequence). The CDR3 sequence is 12 residues long. V was clipped by 4 bases and J by 9 bases; unmatched bases: 5. The CDR3 DNA follows: TGTGCCAGCAGCATTGGGACAGGTAGCTACACCTTC. This translates into CASSIGTGSYTF.

CDR3 region: CASSGGDAYNEQFF. In nucleotides, the CDR3 is TGCGCCAGCAGCGGGGGGGATGCCTACAATGAGCAGTTCTTC. The chain uses TRBV5-1 and TRBJ2-1, with TRBD2 matching over 7 bases. CDR1 SGHRS and CDR2 YFSETQ come from the germline V gene. The CDR3 loop spans 14 amino acids. V lost 4 bases, J lost 2 bases, and 3 bases stayed unmatched.

The chain uses TRBV4-3 and TRBJ2-7; 8 nucleotides agree with TRBD2. Germline V gene data show CDR1 as LGHNA and CDR2 as YSLEER. The V segment lost 0 bases and the J segment 0 bases; nucleotides outside the gene matches: 7. The CDR3 is 17 amino acids. The DNA for the CDR3 is TGCGCCAGCAGCCAAGAATCCCAGCGGGGGTTCTCCTACGAGCAGTACTTC. Its translation: CASSQESQRGFSYEQYF.

The CDR3 sequence is CASIRPLAGGNTGELFF. CDR3 DNA sequence: TGCGCCAGCATCCGACCCTTAGCGGGGGGGAACACCGGGGAGCTGTTTTTT. The chain is built from TRBV10-1 and TRBJ2-2; 10 nucleotides line up with TRBD2. This CDR3 region has 17 residues. Germline V gives CDR1 WNHNN, CDR2 SYGVQD (reference sequence). V gave up 7 bases and J gave up 1 base; unmatched junction bases: 9.

The chain carries TRBV18 and TRBJ2-1; possible D gene TRBD2, 5 bases. Germline CDR1 reads KGHSH; CDR2 reads LQKENI. This CDR3 is 17 amino acids long. The V gene lost 0 bases and the J gene lost 5 bases, with 17 bases spanning the gap. The CDR3 DNA follows: TGTGCCAGCTCACCACCGAAAGGTGGCGGGTACAACAATGAGCAGTTCTTC. Its protein product is CASSPPKGGGYNNEQFF.

The rearrangement links TRBV4-2 to TRBJ2-7, with D hard to call. In germline, CDR1 is LGHNA, CDR2 YNFKEQ. The CDR3 is 14 residues long. Trimming cost V 1 base and J 0 bases, with 7 bases left between them. CDR3 protein: CASSQGASSYEQYF. The CDR3 DNA reads as TGTGCCAGCAGCCAAGGTGCGAGCTCCTACGAGCAGTACTTC.

This chain uses TRBV5-1 with TRBJ2-1; TRBD2 agrees at 9 bases. From germline, CDR1 is SGHRS and CDR2 YFSETQ. V gave up 0 bases and J gave up 6 bases; unmatched junction bases: 4. This CDR3 is 15 amino acids long. CDR3 bases: TGCGCCAGCAGCTTGGCTAGCGGGGCTCTCAATGAGCAGTTCTTC. It translates to CASSLASGALNEQFF. Full variable domain (missing parts from reference TRBV5-1 and TRBJ2-1): KAGVTQTPRYLIKTRGQQVTLSCSPISGHRSVSWYQQTPGQGLQFLFEYFSETQRNKGNFPGRFSGRQFSNSRSEMNVSTLELGDSALYLCASSLASGALNEQFFGPGTRLTVL.

The J gene is TRBJ1-2, the V gene TRBV2, with D maybe TRBD1 (5 bases). V was shortened by 4 bases and J by 0 bases, with 9 bases between the two germline ends. Germline CDR1 is SNHLY and CDR2 is FYNNEI. This CDR3 has 14 amino acids. CDR3 sequence reads: CASSVAGTNYGYTF. Here the CDR3 DNA reads TGTGCCAGCAGTGTGGCAGGGACTAACTATGGCTACACCTTC.

In its sample, this clone was seen a few times. The chain combines TRBV5-6 with TRBJ1-2; the match to TRBD1 covers 8 bases. The CDR3 is 15 residues long. Germline loops: CDR1 SGHDT, CDR2 YYEEEE. Trimming took 2 bases from V and 7 from J; bases not matched to a gene: 10. For the CDR3, the DNA is TGTGCCAGCAGCTTCGGGACAGGAACCTGGAGTGGCTACACCTTC. Its protein is CASSFGTGTWSGYTF.

The chain links TRBV29-1 to TRBJ1-1; D is unresolved. This CDR3 region has 15 residues. Germline V CDR1 and CDR2: SQVTM, ANQGSEA. Trimming left V 0 bases short and J 1 base short, with 12 bases between. CDR3 coding DNA: TGCAGCGTTGAAGATCCGGGAGAACCGAACACTGAAGCTTTCTTT. It yields the protein CSVEDPGEPNTEAFF.

The genes are TRBV7-2 and TRBJ2-7, with TRBD2 identical over 10 bases. Trimming at V came to 2 bases and at J to 6 bases, leaving 7 bases not matched to a gene. Germline-derived CDR1 and CDR2 are SGHTA and FQGNSA. This CDR3 is built from 15 residues. The CDR3 sequence: CASSLLAGEGSEQYF. For the CDR3, the DNA is TGTGCCAGCAGCTTACTAGCGGGAGAGGGATCCGAGCAGTACTTC.

This clone was observed a handful of times. At the DNA level, this CDR3 is encoded by other sequences in the same sample as well. The chain carries TRBV14 and TRBJ2-7; D call uncertain. Germline CDR1 is SGHDN and CDR2 is FVKESK. With 0 bases removed from V and 5 bases from J, the gap between germline ends came to 5 bases. CDR3 length: 12 residues. The CDR3: CASSQEGHEQYF. The CDR3 nucleotides read TGTGCCAGCAGCCAAGAGGGTCACGAGCAGTACTTC.

This rearrangement joins TRBV9 to TRBJ1-3; D is ambiguous. The germline CDR1 and CDR2 sequences are SGDLS and YYNGEE. Trimming shortened V by 5 bases and J by 8 bases, and 14 bases separated the two germline ends. The CDR3 spans 13 residues. In DNA form, the CDR3 reads TGTGCCAGCAGTCAAGGGAACCCGGACACCATATATTTT. Encoded protein: CASSQGNPDTIYF.

This clone was counted between two and nine times. The chain is built from TRBV10-1 and TRBJ1-1; possible D gene TRBD1, 5 bases. The germline V gene encodes CDR1 WNHNN and CDR2 SYGVQD (reference sequence). The CDR3 has 15 residues. V was shortened by 0 bases and J by 5 bases, with 13 bases between the two germline ends. The CDR3 nucleotides are TGCGCCAGCAGTGAGTCTGGAGCTGAGGGGACTGAAGCTTTCTTT. It codes for CASSESGAEGTEAFF.

The chain uses TRBV7-2 and TRBJ2-7; 9 bases are shared with TRBD1. The V gene's germline CDR1 is SGHTA and CDR2 FQGNSA. J was trimmed by 6 bases and V by 5 bases; bases with no gene match: 11. The CDR3 contains 15 residues. The chain's CDR3 is CASSPLPGQGSEQYF. CDR3 in DNA: TGTGCCAGCAGCCCTCTACCGGGACAGGGCTCCGAGCAGTACTTC.

This clone came up a few times. The chain is built from TRBV6-5 and TRBJ1-2, with D perhaps TRBD1 (6 bases). CDR3 length: 14 residues. The ends were cut back, 2 bases at V and 4 bases at J, with 11 bases in the middle. Germline V gene data show CDR1 as MNHEY and CDR2 as SVGAGI. The CDR3 reads CASSYGGHGYGYTF. CDR3 nucleotide sequence: TGTGCCAGCAGTTACGGGGGACACGGCTATGGCTACACCTTC.

This chain joins TRBV4-2 and TRBJ2-1; TRBD2 matches at 9 bases. CDR3 length equals 15 residues. Germline V gives CDR1 LGHNA, CDR2 YNFKEQ. After removal of 1 base from V and 6 bases from J, the junction contained 4 bases not matched to a gene. CDR3 nucleotides: TGTGCCAGCAGCCAAGGACTAGCGGAGATCAATGAGCAGTTCTTC. It specifies CASSQGLAEINEQFF.

This chain uses TRBV5-6 with TRBJ2-7, with 9 bases fitting TRBD1. Germline CDR1 is SGHDT and CDR2 is YYEEEE. This CDR3 comprises 14 residues. V gave up 4 bases and J gave up 4 bases; unmatched junction bases: 6. Here the CDR3 DNA reads TGTGCCAGCAGCACGGGACAGGGAGGGTACGAGCAGTACTTC. Residues: CASSTGQGGYEQYF.

This clone showed up just a few times. The chain has TRBV2 and TRBJ2-1; 10 bases match TRBD2. This CDR3 has 14 residues. Germline loops: CDR1 SNHLY, CDR2 FYNNEI. J gave up 7 bases and V 4 bases, and 4 bases lay outside the gene matches. The CDR3 reads CASSAGTSVNEQFF. CDR3 coding DNA: TGTGCCAGCAGTGCCGGGACTAGCGTAAATGAGCAGTTCTTC.

CDR3 in amino acids: CASSLDGSTDTQYF. The CDR3 region has the DNA TGTGCCAGCAGCTTAGACGGGAGCACAGATACGCAGTATTTT. This chain uses TRBV7-2 with TRBJ2-3; D call uncertain. V was cut by 1 base and J by 0 bases, with 5 bases left in between. This CDR3 is built from 14 residues. CDR1 SGHTA and CDR2 FQGNSA come from the germline V gene.

The CDR3 sequence is CASSQTGTVGNEKLFF. In DNA form, the CDR3 reads TGTGCCAGCAGCCAAACAGGGACTGTCGGGAATGAAAAACTGTTTTTT. The chain employs TRBV7-2 and TRBJ1-4; D might be TRBD1 (6 bases). V gave up 5 bases and J gave up 5 bases, with 18 bases separating them. This CDR3 has 16 residues. Germline CDR1 is SGHTA and CDR2 is FQGNSA.

The genes are TRBV7-6 and TRBJ2-7; 8 positions match TRBD1. This CDR3 is built from 14 residues. With 2 bases clipped from V and 5 bases from J, the junction kept 5 bases outside the gene matches. From germline, CDR1 is SGHVS and CDR2 FNYEAQ. CDR3 in DNA: TGTGCCAGCAGCTTAATACCAGGGGGCAACGAGCAGTACTTC. This sequence encodes CASSLIPGGNEQYF.

V is TRBV28 and J is TRBJ1-2; the match to TRBD1 covers 10 bases. CDR3 length: 15 amino acids. The germline V gene encodes CDR1 MDHEN and CDR2 SYDVKM. V trimming: 8 bases; J trimming: 3 bases; junction bases outside the gene matches: 9. The CDR3 sequence is CASVVRDRGYYGYTF. In DNA, the CDR3 is TGTGCCAGCGTTGTGAGGGACAGGGGATACTATGGCTACACCTTC.

The gene calls are TRBV28 and TRBJ2-1; TRBD2 matches at 11 bases. The CDR3 loop spans 16 amino acids. V dropped 5 bases and J dropped 3; count of bases not matched to a gene: 6. Germline V gene sequence: CDR1 MDHEN, CDR2 SYDVKM. CDR3 in DNA: TGTGCCAGCAGTGGGACTAGCGGAACAGGCTACAATGAGCAGTTCTTC. Translated, it gives CASSGTSGTGYNEQFF.

CDR3 sequence reads: CASSKGPDLAEAFF. CDR3 nucleotides: TGTGCCAGCAGCAAGGGACCTGATCTCGCTGAAGCTTTCTTT. This chain connects TRBV5-5 to TRBJ1-1; D possibly corresponds to TRBD1 (5 bases). Trimming left V 4 bases short and J 6 bases short, with 16 bases between. There are 14 residues in the CDR3. Per the germline V gene, CDR1 is SGHKS and CDR2 is YYEKEE (reference sequence). Variable domain in full (rest from reference TRBV5-5 and TRBJ1-1): DAGVTQSPTHLIKTRGQQVTLRCSPISGHKSVSWYQQVLGQGPQFIFQYYEKEERGRGNFPDRFSARQFPNYSSELNVNALLLGDSALYLCASSKGPDLAEAFFGQGTRLTVV.

This clone appeared a few times. The V and J genes are TRBV7-9 and TRBJ2-1; D may be TRBD1 (5 bases). The length of the CDR3 is 12 residues. V dropped 11 bases and J dropped 6 bases, with 14 bases sitting between them. The V gene's germline CDR1 is SEHNR and CDR2 FQNEAQ (reference sequence). The CDR3 here is CAGVEQGNEQFF. CDR3 bases: TGTGCCGGAGTGGAGCAGGGCAATGAGCAGTTCTTC.

By proportion, this clone is medium-sized. The rearrangement joins TRBV15 to TRBJ1-5; 7 positions match TRBD1. The CDR3 has 14 amino acids. Germline CDR1 reads LNHNV; CDR2 reads YYDKDF (reference sequence). V was clipped by 6 bases and J by 6 bases; unmatched bases: 8. CDR3 DNA: TGTGCCACCAGAAAAACAGGGGCGGGTCAGCCCCAGCATTTT. It translates to CATRKTGAGQPQHF.